This T cell receptor (beta chain) is drawn from a study of ipilimumab plus nivolumab after autologous stem cell transplantation. Turning to the study itself: Patients received a median of about 5 ipilimumab and roughly eight nivolumab doses.

Profiling relied on immunoSEQ multiplex PCR, and the TCRdb table lists in-frame clones only, not all of them. The table lists tens of thousands of clones, about 83% of them singletons. Checkpoint therapy with ipilimumab 1 mg/kg began 14 to 28 days after transplant. Patients received nivolumab 3 mg/kg at weeks 1, 4, 7, 10, then fortnightly to week 26. Sequencing was performed on PBMCs, taken in a trial of ipilimumab plus nivolumab as post-transplant consolidation. This TCR came from a male donor with diffuse large B-cell lymphoma.

The CDR3 DNA sequence: TGTGCCAGCAGCTTAAGGGGGATCCACTACGAGCAGTACTTC. It encodes CASSLRGIHYEQYF. The chain links TRBV7-8 to TRBJ2-7; D is possibly TRBD1 (6 bases). CDR3 size: 14 residues. Trimming pared 2 bases from V and 3 bases from J, leaving 11 bases between. The V gene's germline CDR1 is SGHVS and CDR2 FQNEAQ. Variable domain in full (rest from reference TRBV7-8 and TRBJ2-7): GAGVSQSPRYKVAKRGQDVALRCDPISGHVSLFWYQQALGQGPEFLTYFQNEAQLDKSGLPSDRFFAERPEGSVSTLKIQRTQQEDSAVYLCASSLRGIHYEQYFGPGTRLTVT.